These 16 T cell receptor beta chains share one sample of origin, sequenced in a study of T-cell reconstitution after alpha-beta-depleted transplantation in children. Unique molecular identifiers featured in how the TCRbeta library was prepared. TCRdb analysed the PCR reads with MiXCR anew, one entry per CDR3 protein. The top ten hold 9.5% to 12% of the sample, which has 250,000 to 400,000 distinct CDR3 sequences, approximately 23% seen once. The starting material was PBMCs, mostly from graft donor cells, obtained 180 days after TCRalphabeta/CD19-depleted stem cell transplant. The receptors come from a male patient under 18 who had a stem cell transplant for acute lymphoblastic leukemia, so the T cells may come from the graft donor.

The chain couples TRBV5-1 to TRBJ2-7, with TRBD1 matching 8 bases. Looked up from germline, CDR1 is SGHRS and CDR2 is YFSETQ. Unmatched junction bases numbered 14, after V lost 4 bases and J lost 2 bases. The CDR3 contains 17 residues. Here the CDR3 reads CASSHGQGQAVAYEQYF. The CDR3 coding sequence is TGCGCCAGCAGCCACGGACAGGGACAGGCCGTTGCCTACGAGCAGTACTTC.

The gene calls are TRBV5-1 and TRBJ2-1; D is uncertain. This CDR3 region has 14 residues. The V end lost 4 bases, the J end lost 2 bases, and 10 bases lay between the germline ends. Germline CDR1 is SGHRS and CDR2 is YFSETQ. This CDR3 reads CASSQTRTYNEQFF. CDR3 bases: TGCGCCAGCAGCCAGACCAGGACCTACAATGAGCAGTTCTTC. The variable domain in full, completed from reference TRBV5-1 and TRBJ2-1, reads KAGVTQTPRYLIKTRGQQVTLSCSPISGHRSVSWYQQTPGQGLQFLFEYFSETQRNKGNFPGRFSGRQFSNSRSEMNVSTLELGDSALYLCASSQTRTYNEQFFGPGTRLTVL.

The rearrangement joins TRBV5-1 to TRBJ2-6; 8 nucleotides align to TRBD1. There are 16 residues in the CDR3. V lost 4 bases, J lost 2 bases, and 5 bases stayed unmatched. Germline CDR1 reads SGHRS; CDR2 reads YFSETQ. The CDR3 is CASSTRTGTGANVLTF. In DNA form, the CDR3 reads TGCGCCAGCAGCACACGGACAGGGACTGGGGCCAACGTCCTGACTTTC.

In nucleotides, the CDR3 is TGCAGCGTTGCGGGGTTCACTGAAGCTTTCTTT. As protein: CSVAGFTEAFF. The J gene is TRBJ1-1, the V gene TRBV29-1; D is unclear. Germline V CDR1 and CDR2: SQVTM, ANQGSEA. The V and J ends lost 4 bases and 4 bases respectively, with 7 bases between them. The CDR3 has 11 residues. The full variable domain, rest sourced from reference TRBV29-1 and TRBJ1-1, is SAVISQKPSRDICQRGTSLTIQCQVDSQVTMMFWYRQQPGQSLTLIATANQGSEATYESGFVIDKFPISRPNLTFSTLTVSNMSPEDSSIYLCSVAGFTEAFFGQGTRLTVV.

The genes are TRBV20-1 and TRBJ2-4; 7 nucleotides line up with TRBD1. Germline trimming cut 4 bases from V and 5 bases from J; bases unmatched to any gene: 8. Germline CDR1 DFQATT, CDR2 SNEGSKA (reference sequence). CDR3 length equals 14 residues. The CDR3 DNA reads as TGCAGTGCTACGGACAGGCCCTACGAAAACATTCAGTACTTC. This encodes CSATDRPYENIQYF.

The chain uses TRBV29-1 and TRBJ2-5, with TRBD1 matching over 7 bases. CDR1 SQVTM and CDR2 ANQGSEA come from the germline V gene. Trimming at V came to 3 bases and at J to 0 bases, leaving 13 bases not matched to a gene. This CDR3 spans 17 amino acids. This CDR3 reads CSVDGRWGDRDQETQYF. DNA of the CDR3: TGCAGCGTTGACGGCAGGTGGGGTGACAGGGACCAAGAGACCCAGTACTTC. Filled out from reference TRBV29-1 and TRBJ2-5, the complete variable domain reads SAVISQKPSRDICQRGTSLTIQCQVDSQVTMMFWYRQQPGQSLTLIATANQGSEATYESGFVIDKFPISRPNLTFSTLTVSNMSPEDSSIYLCSVDGRWGDRDQETQYFGPGTRLLVL.

V usage is TRBV9 and J usage is TRBJ2-3, with a weak D call TRBD2 (5 bases). This CDR3 spans 15 amino acids. The V and J ends lost 4 bases and 0 bases respectively, with 12 bases between them. The germline gives CDR1 SGDLS, CDR2 YYNGEE. The DNA for the CDR3 is TGTGCCAGCAGCCCCACGGGCGGGAGCACAGATACGCAGTATTTT. It encodes CASSPTGGSTDTQYF.

CDR3 amino acids: CASVKGPGTSGFREQYF. Here the CDR3 DNA reads TGCGCCAGCGTCAAGGGGCCAGGGACTAGCGGGTTTCGCGAGCAGTACTTC. The chain uses TRBV5-1 and TRBJ2-7; 12 bases agree with TRBD2. The CDR3 runs 17 residues. Germline loops: CDR1 SGHRS, CDR2 YFSETQ. V trimming: 7 bases; J trimming: 6 bases; junction bases outside the gene matches: 17.

The rearrangement joins TRBV4-1 to TRBJ2-5; a weak D match, TRBD2 (6 bases). This CDR3 is built from 16 residues. V lost 5 bases and J 2 bases, leaving 18 bases between the germline ends. Germline CDR1 MGHRA, CDR2 YSYEKL. CDR3 region: CASSMHPGLLQETQYF. DNA of the CDR3: TGCGCCAGCAGCATGCACCCGGGACTTTTACAAGAGACCCAGTACTTC.

The J gene is TRBJ2-7, the V gene TRBV4-2, with D possibly being TRBD1 (5 bases). Germline values: CDR1 LGHNA, CDR2 YNFKEQ. This CDR3 is 17 amino acids long. The V end was cut by 1 base, the J end by 0 bases, with 16 bases between. The CDR3 region is CASSQGVVGPRSYEQYF. The CDR3 bases are TGTGCCAGCAGCCAAGGGGTCGTGGGGCCCCGCTCCTACGAGCAGTACTTC.

This clonotype has just a few counts. The V gene is TRBV7-9, the J gene TRBJ2-1; 8 positions match TRBD2. V shed 5 bases and J 8 bases; nucleotides not matched to a gene: 2. Germline V gene data show CDR1 as SEHNR and CDR2 as FQNEAQ (reference sequence). The CDR3 loop spans 12 amino acids. The CDR3 region is CASSNSGDEQFF. The CDR3 DNA reads as TGTGCCAGCAGCAATAGCGGGGATGAGCAGTTCTTC.

With respect to this clonotype: A junction end diverges from the germline sequence, so it may reflect a read error. This rearrangement joins TRBV6-1 to TRBJ2-1; D unclear. This CDR3 has 15 residues. Germline CDR1 MNHNS, CDR2 SASEGT. The CDR3 nucleotides are TGTGCCAGCAGTCGTAGTATCCTATCCTACAATGAGCAGTCCTTC. Its translation is CASSRSILSYNEQSF.

The V and J genes are TRBV10-2 and TRBJ1-3; no firm D call. Germline V gene data show CDR1 as WSHSY and CDR2 as SAAADI. V lost 8 bases, J lost 8 bases, and 10 bases lay in between. The CDR3 spans 11 residues. The CDR3 DNA reads as TGCGCCAGCCAAGTATGGGACACCATATATTTT. This gives the protein CASQVWDTIYF.

The V and J genes are TRBV25-1 and TRBJ1-4; a weak D match, TRBD1 (5 bases). This CDR3 spans 13 amino acids. Germline CDR1 reads MGHDK; CDR2 reads SYGVNS. V was pared by 7 bases and J by 7 bases, with 13 bases between. CDR3 residues: CASILSGAEKLFF. CDR3 in DNA: TGTGCCAGCATCCTAAGCGGGGCTGAAAAACTGTTTTTT.

This rearrangement joins TRBV5-1 to TRBJ2-7, with TRBD2 identical over 12 bases. Germline values: CDR1 SGHRS, CDR2 YFSETQ. With V trimmed by 3 bases and J by 7 bases, 11 bases remained unmatched. CDR3 size: 16 residues. The CDR3 DNA follows: TGCGCCAGCAGCTCTGCTACACTAGCGGGAGGCGGGGAGCAGTACTTC. This encodes CASSSATLAGGGEQYF. Full variable domain (rest looked up from reference TRBV5-1 and TRBJ2-7): KAGVTQTPRYLIKTRGQQVTLSCSPISGHRSVSWYQQTPGQGLQFLFEYFSETQRNKGNFPGRFSGRQFSNSRSEMNVSTLELGDSALYLCASSSATLAGGGEQYFGPGTRLTVT.

The chain recombines TRBV20-1 with TRBJ1-5; no clear D. Trimming left V 0 bases short and J 4 bases short, with 22 bases between. The germline V gene encodes CDR1 DFQATT and CDR2 SNEGSKA (reference sequence). This CDR3 has 18 residues. This chain's CDR3 is CSARDRIMERIVNQPQHF. Written as DNA, the CDR3 is TGCAGTGCTAGAGATCGTATCATGGAGCGAATAGTAAATCAGCCCCAGCATTTT.